These T cell receptor beta chains were read from a single sample in a study of T cell responses to AZD1222 COVID-19 vaccine. The repertoire was sequenced with immunoSEQ multiplex PCR; TCRdb's copy has only in-frame clones and lacks some. The sample contains about 88,000 clones, less than 90% of which appear only once. Sequencing used peripheral blood, obtained 28 days after the second AZD1222 dose. Receptors were obtained from an adult who received the AZD1222 COVID-19 vaccine. Each CDR3 is given with its conserved first and last residue. D genes are given only for firm matches. For some rows the clone size is stated as once, few or many, or as a class when expanded; others skip it.

cdr3_length,clone_size,j_call,v_call,d_call,cdr3_nt,cdr3_aa
14,.,TRBJ1-1,TRBV6-6,.,TGTGCCAGCAGTTACCCAAGTTCAACCCCTGAAGCTTTCTTT,CASSYPSSTPEAFF
16,.,TRBJ1-5,TRBV19,.,TGTGCCAGTAGCCCGGGACTACTCGGGGGCAATCAGCCCCAGCATTTT,CASSPGLLGGNQPQHF
13,.,TRBJ1-5,TRBV6-5,TRBD1,TGTGCCAGCAGTATGACAGGGATTCAGCCCCAGCATTTT,CASSMTGIQPQHF
15,.,TRBJ1-5,TRBV5-1,.,TGCGCCAGCAGCTTGGGGCAGAATAGCAATCAGCCCCAGCATTTT,CASSLGQNSNQPQHF
13,.,TRBJ2-7,TRBV6-5,TRBD2,TGTGCCAGCAGGGGGACTAGTAGCTACGAGCAGTACTTC,CASRGTSSYEQYF
13,.,TRBJ1-1,TRBV7-3,.,TGTGCCAGCAGCGCGCAGGGAGACACTGAAGCTTTCTTT,CASSAQGDTEAFF
13,.,TRBJ1-4,TRBV18,TRBD1,TGTGCCAGCTTTGCCGACAGGGGTGAAAAACTGTTTTTT,CASFADRGEKLFF
14,.,TRBJ1-1,TRBV2,.,TGTGCCAGCAGTGAACGGGATTATTACACTGAAGCTTTCTTT,CASSERDYYTEAFF
13,.,TRBJ2-1,TRBV4-1,.,TGCGCCAGCAGCCCCCAAGCAGGGAATGAGCAGTTCTTC,CASSPQAGNEQFF
17,.,TRBJ2-5,TRBV12-5,.,TGTGCTAGTGGTTCGAGCGGGACAGCGAGGTACCAAGAGACCCAGTACTTC,CASGSSGTARYQETQYF
16,.,TRBJ1-4,TRBV11-2,.,TGTGCCAGCAGCACTCGCCCAGGGATGGGTAATGAAAAACTGTTTTTT,CASSTRPGMGNEKLFF
16,few,TRBJ2-1,TRBV10-3,.,TGTGCCATCAGGAGGGGGGACTCCAGCTCCTACAATGAGCAGTTCTTC,CAIRRGDSSSYNEQFF
16,.,TRBJ2-1,TRBV11-2,TRBD2,TGTGCCAGCAGCTTAGATCTGGCGGGGGGCTACAATGAGCAGTTCTTC,CASSLDLAGGYNEQFF
13,.,TRBJ2-6,TRBV5-1,TRBD1,TGCGCCAGCAGCCAGACAGGGGTCAACGTCCTGACTTTC,CASSQTGVNVLTF
13,.,TRBJ1-2,TRBV7-9,.,TGTGCCAGCAGCTTACTGGGGGCAGATGGCTACACCTTC,CASSLLGADGYTF
14,.,TRBJ1-1,TRBV18,TRBD1,TGTGCCAGCTCACCCGGGACAGGGAACACTGAAGCTTTCTTT,CASSPGTGNTEAFF
13,few,TRBJ1-5,TRBV18,.,TGTGCCAGCTCATCGGACCCTAATCAGCCCCAGCATTTT,CASSSDPNQPQHF
12,.,TRBJ1-2,TRBV28,.,TGTGCCAGCAGTGCGGGTGCGTGGGGCTACACCTTC,CASSAGAWGYTF
14,.,TRBJ1-3,TRBV6-5,TRBD1,TGTGCCACCGGACAGGGAAGCTCTGGAAACACCATATATTTT,CATGQGSSGNTIYF
13,.,TRBJ1-5,TRBV6-2/TRBV6-3,.,TGTGCCAGCAGTAGGGACGGGAATCAGCCCCAGCATTTT,CASSRDGNQPQHF
15,.,TRBJ2-1,TRBV6-5,.,TGTGCCAGCAGTTACACCGGGGGTACTTACAATGAGCAGTTCTTC,CASSYTGGTYNEQFF
13,.,TRBJ1-6,TRBV19,.,TGTGCCAGTAGTCTCCGCAGGGAATCACCCCTCCACTTT,CASSLRRESPLHF
14,.,TRBJ1-2,TRBV5-1,.,TGCGCCAGCAGCTTGGGGGCGACAATCTATGGCTACACCTTC,CASSLGATIYGYTF
16,once,TRBJ2-2,TRBV5-1,TRBD2,TGCGCCAGCAGCTTGACCGGGGGGGAGAACACCGGGGAGCTGTTTTTT,CASSLTGGENTGELFF
15,.,TRBJ1-6,TRBV6-5,TRBD1,TGTGCCAGCAGTACAAACAGGGGACAGAATTCACCCCTCCACTTT,CASSTNRGQNSPLHF
15,.,TRBJ2-7,TRBV30,.,TGTGCCTGGAGTGTAGGGACACTCCGCTCCTACGAGCAGTACTTC,CAWSVGTLRSYEQYF
13,.,TRBJ1-6,TRBV6-5,TRBD1,TGTGCCATCTGGGACAGGTATAATTCACCCCTCCACTTT,CAIWDRYNSPLHF